This entry concerns a single T cell receptor (beta chain). No antigen is known for it. Generated by immunoSEQ multiplex PCR, the TCRdb table keeps only in-frame clones and is missing some. This repertoire shows approximately 120,000 clones, approximately 90% found once; its top ten account for roughly 7%. This record belongs to a study of T cell responses to AZD1222 COVID-19 vaccine. Study results and limitations: An increase in Spike-specific TCR breadth and depth was observed after two AZD1222 doses. Repertoires were obtained only post-peak T cell response. Spike as a whole was targeted by vaccine-associated CD4 TCRs, dominant at 160-218 and 743-854. In a largely white British group with more females than males, clonal diversity was possibly underestimated.

Looked up from germline, CDR1 is LNHDA and CDR2 is SQIVND (reference sequence). CDR3 length: 15 residues. Trimming stripped 6 bases from V and 0 bases from J, with 12 bases between. The sample here was peripheral blood, taken on day 0 of AZD1222 vaccination. This TCR came from an adult in good health. V gene TRBV19 combines with J gene TRBJ1-5, with a tentative D call TRBD1 (6 bases). CDR3 protein: CASRGDNNSNQPQHF. The CDR3 region has the DNA TGTGCCAGTAGGGGGGACAACAATAGCAATCAGCCCCAGCATTTT.